This T cell receptor beta chain was obtained from a study of blood T cell repertoires in COVID-19. For the study at large: Sample material is recorded as cDNA or gDNA derived from T cells, B-cell-depleted T cells, or PBMCs.

Losses at the gene ends were 4 bases for V and 3 bases for J; bases not matched to a gene: 8. This CDR3 comprises 16 residues. Germline V lookup: CDR1 SGHRS, CDR2 YFSETQ. Clones were sequenced by immunoSEQ multiplex PCR, and TCRdb holds only the in-frame ones, with some missing. The sample lists just under 350,000 clones; around 82% were seen once. Sequenced: peripheral blood. The clonotype comes from a man aged 25-45 years with active or convalescent COVID-19. This chain links TRBV5-1 with TRBJ2-1; 9 bases line up with TRBD1. The chain's CDR3 is CASSPSTGGIYNEQFF. CDR3 in DNA: TGCGCCAGCAGCCCGTCAACAGGGGGCATCTACAATGAGCAGTTCTTC. Full variable domain (rest looked up from reference TRBV5-1 and TRBJ2-1): KAGVTQTPRYLIKTRGQQVTLSCSPISGHRSVSWYQQTPGQGLQFLFEYFSETQRNKGNFPGRFSGRQFSNSRSEMNVSTLELGDSALYLCASSPSTGGIYNEQFFGPGTRLTVL.